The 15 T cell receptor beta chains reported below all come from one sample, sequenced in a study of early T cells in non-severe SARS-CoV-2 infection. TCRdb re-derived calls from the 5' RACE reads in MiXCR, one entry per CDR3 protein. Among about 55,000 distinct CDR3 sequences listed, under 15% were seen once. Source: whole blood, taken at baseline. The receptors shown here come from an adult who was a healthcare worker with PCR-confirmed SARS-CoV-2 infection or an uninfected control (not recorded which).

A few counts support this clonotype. The CDR3 loop is CASILGGLRGTEAFF. The CDR3 DNA reads TGTGCCAGCATCCTAGGGGGTCTACGGGGCACTGAAGCTTTCTTT. The gene calls are TRBV12-3 or TRBV12-4 and TRBJ1-1; possible D gene TRBD1, 6 bases. This CDR3 spans 15 amino acids. The germline V and J ends were trimmed by 7 bases and 4 bases, with 19 bases remaining between them.

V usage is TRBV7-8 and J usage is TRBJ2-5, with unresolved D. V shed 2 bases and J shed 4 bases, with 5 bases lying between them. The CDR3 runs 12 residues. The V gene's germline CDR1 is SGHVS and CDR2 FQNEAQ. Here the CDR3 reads CASSLIRETQYF. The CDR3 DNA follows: TGTGCCAGCAGCTTAATACGAGAGACCCAGTACTTC.

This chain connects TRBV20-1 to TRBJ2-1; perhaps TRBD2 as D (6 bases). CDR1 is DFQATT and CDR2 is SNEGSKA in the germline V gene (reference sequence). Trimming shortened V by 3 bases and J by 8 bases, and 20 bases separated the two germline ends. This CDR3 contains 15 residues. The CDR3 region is CSARDSGVPFDEQFF. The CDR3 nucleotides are TGCAGTGCTAGGGATAGCGGCGTACCATTCGATGAGCAGTTCTTC.

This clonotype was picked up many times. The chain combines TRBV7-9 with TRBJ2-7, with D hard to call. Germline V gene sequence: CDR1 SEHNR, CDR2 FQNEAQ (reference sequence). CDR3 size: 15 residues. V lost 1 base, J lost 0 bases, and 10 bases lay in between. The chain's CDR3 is CASSLDPTYSYEQYF. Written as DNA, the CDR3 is TGTGCCAGCAGCTTAGATCCCACCTACTCCTACGAGCAGTACTTC.

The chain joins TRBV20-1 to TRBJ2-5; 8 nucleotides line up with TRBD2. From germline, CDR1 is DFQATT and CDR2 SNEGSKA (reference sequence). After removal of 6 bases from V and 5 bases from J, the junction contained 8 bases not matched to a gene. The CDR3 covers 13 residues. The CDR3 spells CSARRGAWETQYF. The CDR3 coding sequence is TGCAGTGCAAGGCGGGGGGCCTGGGAGACCCAGTACTTC.

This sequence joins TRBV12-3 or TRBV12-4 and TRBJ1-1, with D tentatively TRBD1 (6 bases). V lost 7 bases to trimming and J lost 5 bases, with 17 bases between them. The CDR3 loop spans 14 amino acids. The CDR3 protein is CASTLAGAKTEAFF. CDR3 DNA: TGTGCCAGCACCTTGGCAGGGGCGAAGACTGAAGCTTTCTTT.

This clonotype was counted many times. The CDR3 nucleotides read TGCAGTGCTAGGCAGGGCGCCGGCTACACCTTC. Translation: CSARQGAGYTF. The chain has TRBV20-1 and TRBJ1-2; D possibly corresponds to TRBD1 (5 bases). The CDR3 has 11 residues. V lost 3 bases, J lost 8 bases, and 10 bases lay in between. CDR1 and CDR2 (germline): DFQATT, SNEGSKA (reference sequence).

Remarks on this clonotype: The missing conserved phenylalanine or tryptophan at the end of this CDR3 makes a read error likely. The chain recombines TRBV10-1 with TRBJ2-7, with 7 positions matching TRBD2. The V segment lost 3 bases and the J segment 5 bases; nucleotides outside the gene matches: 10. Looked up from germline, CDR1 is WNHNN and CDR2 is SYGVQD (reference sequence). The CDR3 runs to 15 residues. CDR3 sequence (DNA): TGCGCCAGCAGTGATGGCGGGATGGGGAGGGACGAGCAGTACCTC. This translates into CASSDGGMGRDEQYL.

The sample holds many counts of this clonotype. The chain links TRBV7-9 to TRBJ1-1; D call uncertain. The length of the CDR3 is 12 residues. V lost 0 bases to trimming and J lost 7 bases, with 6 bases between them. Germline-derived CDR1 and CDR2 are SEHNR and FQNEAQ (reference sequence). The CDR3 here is CASSLATVEAFF. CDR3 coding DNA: TGTGCCAGCAGCTTAGCGACGGTTGAAGCTTTCTTT.

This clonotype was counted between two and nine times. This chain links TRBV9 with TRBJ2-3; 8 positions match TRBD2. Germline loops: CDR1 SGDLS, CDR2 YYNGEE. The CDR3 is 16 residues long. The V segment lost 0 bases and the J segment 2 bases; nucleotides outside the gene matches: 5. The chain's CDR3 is CASSVEVAGFTDTQYF. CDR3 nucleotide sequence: TGTGCCAGCAGCGTAGAGGTAGCGGGGTTCACAGATACGCAGTATTTT.

The CDR3 nucleotides read TGCGCCAGCAGCTCGGGACAGCGTAACACCGGGGAGCTGTTTTTT. Protein sequence: CASSSGQRNTGELFF. The chain couples TRBV5-1 to TRBJ2-2, with 7 bases identical to TRBD1. The CDR3 length is 15 residues. The germline gives CDR1 SGHRS, CDR2 YFSETQ. V dropped 3 bases and J dropped 2; count of bases not matched to a gene: 4.

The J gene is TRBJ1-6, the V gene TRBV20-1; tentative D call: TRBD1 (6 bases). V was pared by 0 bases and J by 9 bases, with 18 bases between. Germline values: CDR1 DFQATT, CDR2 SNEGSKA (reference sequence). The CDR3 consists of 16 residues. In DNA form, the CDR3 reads TGCAGTGCTAGAGACCCTGACGGGGGCGCCCTTTCACCCCTCCACTTT. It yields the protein CSARDPDGGALSPLHF.

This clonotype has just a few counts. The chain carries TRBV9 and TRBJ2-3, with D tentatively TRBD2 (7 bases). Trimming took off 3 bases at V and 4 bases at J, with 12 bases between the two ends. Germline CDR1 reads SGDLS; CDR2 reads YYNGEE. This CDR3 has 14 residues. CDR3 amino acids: CASSGGGAADTQYF. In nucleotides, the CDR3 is TGTGCCAGCAGCGGAGGGGGGGCAGCAGATACGCAGTATTTT. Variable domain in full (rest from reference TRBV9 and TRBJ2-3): DSGVTQTPKHLITATGQRVTLRCSPRSGDLSVYWYQQSLDQGLQFLIQYYNGEERAKGNILERFSAQQFPDLHSELNLSSLELGDSALYFCASSGGGAADTQYFGPGTRLTVL.

As DNA, the CDR3 is TGCAGCGGTTTACAGGGGTATGGCTACACCTTC. It is translated as CSGLQGYGYTF. The chain couples TRBV29-1 to TRBJ1-2; 7 nucleotides match TRBD1. V shed 7 bases, J shed 5 bases, and the junction held 4 bases outside the gene matches. CDR1 is SQVTM and CDR2 is ANQGSEA in the germline V gene. CDR3 length equals 11 residues.

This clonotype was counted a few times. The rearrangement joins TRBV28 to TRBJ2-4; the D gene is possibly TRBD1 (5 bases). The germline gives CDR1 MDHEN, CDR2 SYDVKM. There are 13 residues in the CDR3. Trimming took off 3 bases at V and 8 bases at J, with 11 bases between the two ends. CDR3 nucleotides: TGTGCCAGCAGTTTCCGCCAGGGATACATTCAGTACTTC. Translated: CASSFRQGYIQYF.